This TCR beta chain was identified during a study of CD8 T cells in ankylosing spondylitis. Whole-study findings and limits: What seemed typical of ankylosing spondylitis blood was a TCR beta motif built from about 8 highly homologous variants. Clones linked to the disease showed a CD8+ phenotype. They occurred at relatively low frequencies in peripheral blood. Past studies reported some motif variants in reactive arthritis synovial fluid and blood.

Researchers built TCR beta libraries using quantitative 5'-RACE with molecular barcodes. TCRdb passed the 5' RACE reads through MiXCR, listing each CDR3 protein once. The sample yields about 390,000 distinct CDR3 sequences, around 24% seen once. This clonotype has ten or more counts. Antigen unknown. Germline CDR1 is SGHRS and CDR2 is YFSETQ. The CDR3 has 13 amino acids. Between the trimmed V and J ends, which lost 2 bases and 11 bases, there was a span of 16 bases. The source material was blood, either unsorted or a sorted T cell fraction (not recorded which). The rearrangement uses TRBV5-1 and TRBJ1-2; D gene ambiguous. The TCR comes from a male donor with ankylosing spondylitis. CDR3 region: CASSFSPEYGYTF. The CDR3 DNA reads TGCGCCAGCAGCTTCAGCCCGGAGTACGGGTACACCTTC.